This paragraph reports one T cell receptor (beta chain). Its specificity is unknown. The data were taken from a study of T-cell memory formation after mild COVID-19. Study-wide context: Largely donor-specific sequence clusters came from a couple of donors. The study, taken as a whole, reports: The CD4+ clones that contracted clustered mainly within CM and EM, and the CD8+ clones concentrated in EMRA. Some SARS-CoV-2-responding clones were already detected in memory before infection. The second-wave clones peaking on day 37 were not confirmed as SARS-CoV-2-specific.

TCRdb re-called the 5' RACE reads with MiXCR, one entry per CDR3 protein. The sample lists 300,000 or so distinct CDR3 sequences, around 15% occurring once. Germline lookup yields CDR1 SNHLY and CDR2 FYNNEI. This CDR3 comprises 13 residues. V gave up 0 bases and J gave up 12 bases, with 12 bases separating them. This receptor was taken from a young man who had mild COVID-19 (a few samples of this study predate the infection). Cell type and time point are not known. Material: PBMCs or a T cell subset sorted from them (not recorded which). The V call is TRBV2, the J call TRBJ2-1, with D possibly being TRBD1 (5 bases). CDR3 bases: TGTGCCAGCAGTGAAGCCCCAGGGATAGGGCAGTTCTTC. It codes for CASSEAPGIGQFF.